The 25 T cell receptor beta chains given below trace back to one sample, sequenced in a study of T-cell reconstitution after alpha-beta-depleted transplantation in children (dated by TCRdb to between 2015 and 2016). The method was PCR. Sequencing was performed on an Illumina HiSeq 2500. Molecular barcoding was employed in the preparation of TCR libraries, with unique molecular identifiers being used to normalize TCRbeta repertoire quantification. TCRdb reprocessing: public reads trimmed at Q25 with fastp, clones called with MiXCR, in-frame beta chains kept. Entries that share a CDR3 protein sequence are merged under the most common genes and DNA. This sample holds 440,000 or so distinct CDR3 sequences; approximately 11% were observed only once. The ten largest clones represent roughly 5% of the sample. This specimen consisted of PBMCs from the stem cell graft donor, obtained from the stem cell graft. The receptors come from a human donor who donated a stem cell graft to a child with acute myeloid leukemia.

This clonotype was seen many times. V usage is TRBV5-5 and J usage is TRBJ1-1; 8 positions agree with TRBD1. The CDR3 runs 16 residues. Germline V gene data show CDR1 as SGHKS and CDR2 as YYEKEE (reference sequence). Trimming took 4 bases from V and 0 from J; bases not matched to a gene: 8. CDR3 sequence (DNA): TGTGCCAGCAGCCCGGGGGACAGGACAATGAACACTGAAGCTTTCTTT. This translates into CASSPGDRTMNTEAFF.

This clonotype occurred a few times. The V call is TRBV20-1, the J call TRBJ1-3, with D possibly matching TRBD1 (5 bases). The germline V gene encodes CDR1 DFQATT and CDR2 SNEGSKA (reference sequence). The CDR3 is made up of 14 amino acids. Trimming removed 6 bases from V and 2 bases from J, with 14 bases in between. The CDR3 DNA is TGCAGTGCAGCCGGTCTGGGGGCTGGAAACACCATATATTTT. Its protein product is CSAAGLGAGNTIYF.

This clonotype has a handful of counts. This chain links TRBV4-1 with TRBJ1-1, with D unresolved. The CDR3 sequence is 15 residues long. Trimming shortened V by 0 bases and J by 5 bases, and 13 bases separated the two germline ends. Germline lookup yields CDR1 MGHRA and CDR2 YSYEKL. In nucleotides, the CDR3 is TGCGCCAGCAGCCAAGATTTGGGATGGTGGACTGAAGCTTTCTTT. This codes for CASSQDLGWWTEAFF.

This clonotype was seen ten or more times. The CDR3 region has the DNA TGTGCCAGCAGCCCCCAGCGGGGGGAGAGAGAGACCCAGTACTTC. This codes for CASSPQRGERETQYF. The rearrangement uses TRBV7-2 and TRBJ2-5; TRBD2 agrees at 9 bases. The CDR3 runs to 15 residues. CDR1 is SGHTA and CDR2 is FQGNSA in the germline V gene. V was clipped by 5 bases and J by 4 bases; unmatched bases: 8.

This clonotype was recorded many times. V usage is TRBV10-3 and J usage is TRBJ2-7; D not resolved. Germline assignment: CDR1 ENHRY and CDR2 SYGVKD. The CDR3 is made up of 13 amino acids. Deletions cut 6 bases from V and 4 bases from J, with 13 bases between. The CDR3 region is CAIRSRPDYEQYV. DNA of the CDR3: TGTGCCATCAGAAGTCGACCCGATTACGAGCAGTACGTC.

This clonotype occurred a few times. The J gene is TRBJ2-3, the V gene TRBV7-6; 9 bases are shared with TRBD2. V shed 1 base, J shed 2 bases, and the junction held 4 bases outside the gene matches. Germline V gene lookup returns CDR1 SGHVS and CDR2 FNYEAQ. This CDR3 has 16 amino acids. The CDR3 DNA follows: TGTGCCAGCAGCTTAGAAGGACTAGCGAACACAGATACGCAGTATTTT. Its protein is CASSLEGLANTDTQYF.

This clonotype was counted a few times. The chain employs TRBV7-6 and TRBJ2-1; D may be TRBD1 or TRBD2 (6 bases each). Trimming pared 5 bases from V and 2 bases from J, leaving 19 bases between. The CDR3 runs 17 residues. Germline V lookup: CDR1 SGHVS, CDR2 FNYEAQ. The DNA for the CDR3 is TGTGCCAGCAGCCCCCCCAAACAGGGACTTCCCTACAATGAGCAGTTCTTC. This encodes CASSPPKQGLPYNEQFF.

This clonotype has ten or more counts. The V and J genes are TRBV12-3 or TRBV12-4 and TRBJ2-3; 8 bases line up with TRBD2. V was pared by 6 bases and J by 3 bases, with 5 bases of the junction left unmatched. The CDR3 covers 14 residues. The CDR3 sequence: CASSFGGGTDTQYF. For the CDR3, the DNA is TGTGCCAGCAGCTTTGGCGGGGGGACAGATACGCAGTATTTT.

The chain couples TRBV5-4 to TRBJ2-1; no definite D call. V gave up 0 bases and J gave up 2 bases, with 12 bases separating them. Looked up from germline, CDR1 is SGHNT and CDR2 is YYREEE (reference sequence). The CDR3 loop spans 16 amino acids. The CDR3 is CASSLDPRTTYNEQFF. CDR3 DNA sequence: TGTGCCAGCAGCTTGGACCCCAGGACGACCTACAATGAGCAGTTCTTC.

The chain is built from TRBV20-1 and TRBJ2-1; no clear D. V dropped 6 bases and J dropped 10 bases, with 16 bases sitting between them. This CDR3 region has 12 residues. Germline-derived CDR1 and CDR2 are DFQATT and SNEGSKA (reference sequence). The CDR3 bases are TGCAGTGCAGCCCGAGTGGAGCAGGAGCAGTTCTTC. Translation: CSAARVEQEQFF.

This clonotype showed up many times. The genes are TRBV7-9 and TRBJ1-2; TRBD1 is a possible D gene (5 bases). V was cut by 1 base and J by 4 bases, with 7 bases left in between. The CDR3 consists of 13 residues. Germline CDR1 and CDR2: SEHNR and FQNEAQ (reference sequence). CDR3 loop: CASSLGGSYGYTF. The CDR3 DNA follows: TGTGCCAGCAGCTTAGGGGGCAGCTATGGCTACACCTTC.

V is TRBV9 and J is TRBJ2-1, with a tentative D call TRBD1 (5 bases). Germline CDR1 reads SGDLS; CDR2 reads YYNGEE. This CDR3 is 17 amino acids long. The V end was cut by 0 bases, the J end by 0 bases, with 13 bases between. The CDR3 loop is CASSVEAGPSSYNEQFF. CDR3 nucleotides: TGTGCCAGCAGCGTAGAGGCAGGGCCAAGCTCCTACAATGAGCAGTTCTTC.

In DNA form, the CDR3 reads TGCGCCAGCACGGACAGGGAGAAGAGGACAGATACGCAGTATTTT. It yields the protein CASTDREKRTDTQYF. The chain carries TRBV5-1 and TRBJ2-3; 8 positions match TRBD1. Germline V CDR1 and CDR2: SGHRS, YFSETQ. This CDR3 has 15 amino acids. V dropped 6 bases and J dropped 3; count of bases not matched to a gene: 9.

J is TRBJ2-7 and V is TRBV20-1; 7 bases map to TRBD2. The CDR3 is 12 amino acids. J was trimmed by 3 bases and V by 3 bases; bases with no gene match: 2. The germline CDR1 and CDR2 sequences are DFQATT and SNEGSKA (reference sequence). The CDR3 spells CSARGGDYEQYF. The DNA for the CDR3 is TGCAGTGCTAGGGGGGGGGACTACGAGCAGTACTTC.

This sequence joins TRBV4-3 and TRBJ2-7; 8 bases map to TRBD1. From germline, CDR1 is LGHNA and CDR2 YSLEER. J lost 0 bases, V lost 3 bases, and 10 bases had no gene match. The CDR3 covers 17 residues. DNA of the CDR3: TGCGCCAGCAGCCAGGATCCTACAGGGGGAAACTCCTACGAGCAGTACTTC. This sequence encodes CASSQDPTGGNSYEQYF.

This clonotype has a handful of counts. This rearrangement joins TRBV12-3 or TRBV12-4 to TRBJ2-1; tentatively, D is TRBD1 (6 bases). CDR3 size: 13 residues. V gave up 5 bases and J gave up 7 bases, with 12 bases separating them. The CDR3 DNA reads as TGTGCCAGCAGTACAGGGTTAAGGAATGAGCAGTTCTTC. It specifies CASSTGLRNEQFF.

This clonotype was seen repeatedly, ten times or more. This chain connects TRBV7-9 to TRBJ2-5, with 11 bases that match TRBD2. The V segment lost 4 bases and the J segment 5 bases; nucleotides outside the gene matches: 6. The CDR3 sequence is 15 residues long. Germline V gene lookup returns CDR1 SEHNR and CDR2 FQNEAQ (reference sequence). The CDR3 reads CASSSGLAGGETQYF. In DNA form, the CDR3 reads TGTGCCAGCAGCTCAGGACTAGCGGGCGGGGAGACCCAGTACTTC.

Many counts were recorded for this clonotype. The J gene is TRBJ2-3, the V gene TRBV5-1, with D perhaps TRBD2 (6 bases). V was shortened by 5 bases and J by 0 bases, with 10 bases between the two germline ends. In germline, CDR1 is SGHRS, CDR2 YFSETQ. CDR3 length: 14 amino acids. CDR3 region: CASSTGTSTDTQYF. The CDR3 DNA reads TGCGCCAGCAGTACCGGGACTAGCACAGATACGCAGTATTTT. Complete variable domain (other parts from reference TRBV5-1 and TRBJ2-3): KAGVTQTPRYLIKTRGQQVTLSCSPISGHRSVSWYQQTPGQGLQFLFEYFSETQRNKGNFPGRFSGRQFSNSRSEMNVSTLELGDSALYLCASSTGTSTDTQYFGPGTRLTVL.

The chain couples TRBV6-5 to TRBJ2-7; D unresolved. V was pared by 2 bases and J by 0 bases, with 8 bases between. CDR1 and CDR2 (germline): MNHEY, SVGAGI. This CDR3 region has 14 residues. The DNA for the CDR3 is TGTGCCAGCAGTTACAATCCTGACTCCTACGAGCAGTACTTC. Its translation: CASSYNPDSYEQYF.

V gene TRBV29-1 combines with J gene TRBJ1-3; D not resolved. CDR3 length equals 17 residues. Deletions cut 3 bases from V and 4 bases from J, with 22 bases between. Germline CDR1 is SQVTM and CDR2 is ANQGSEA. The CDR3 DNA sequence: TGCAGCGTTGACAGGCCGCCCCAAGGCCCTCTGGGAAACACCATATATTTT. Its translation: CSVDRPPQGPLGNTIYF.

In this sample, this clonotype turned up many times. The chain is built from TRBV5-1 and TRBJ2-1, with unresolved D. Germline-derived CDR1 and CDR2 are SGHRS and YFSETQ. The CDR3 runs to 14 residues. V gave up 0 bases and J gave up 3 bases, with 7 bases separating them. CDR3 DNA: TGCGCCAGCAGCTTGGTAGCCTTCTACAATGAGCAGTTCTTC. Translating it yields CASSLVAFYNEQFF.

The chain employs TRBV11-2 and TRBJ1-1; possible D gene TRBD1, 6 bases. This CDR3 comprises 15 residues. Trimming removed 5 bases at V and 0 bases at J, with 13 bases between. CDR1 is SGHAT and CDR2 is FQNNGV in the germline V gene. Here the CDR3 DNA reads TGTGCCAGCAGCAGCAGGGGTTCCATGAACACTGAAGCTTTCTTT. Protein sequence: CASSSRGSMNTEAFF.

This clonotype was seen a handful of times. The J gene is TRBJ1-2, the V gene TRBV5-1; D not resolved. CDR1 and CDR2 (germline): SGHRS, YFSETQ. The V end lost 0 bases, the J end lost 1 base, and 13 bases lay between the germline ends. The length of the CDR3 is 16 residues. The CDR3 nucleotides read TGCGCCAGCAGCTTGGAGGCGGAGAGAATTAACTATGGCTACACCTTC. Translating gives CASSLEAERINYGYTF.

This clonotype was counted a few times. The rearrangement uses TRBV12-5 and TRBJ2-4; tentatively, D is TRBD1 (6 bases). The CDR3 length is 15 residues. V shed 4 bases and J shed 8 bases, with 18 bases lying between them. Germline V lookup: CDR1 LGHNT, CDR2 FRNRAP. The CDR3 loop is CASGYNTGSGDIQYF. CDR3 coding DNA: TGTGCTAGTGGTTACAACACAGGGTCAGGGGACATTCAGTACTTC.

This clonotype was recorded a few times. The rearrangement joins TRBV13 to TRBJ1-2; D remains unclear. There are 14 residues in the CDR3. The V end lost 2 bases, the J end lost 10 bases, and 17 bases lay between the germline ends. The germline CDR1 and CDR2 sequences are PRHDT and FYEKMQ (reference sequence). CDR3 protein: CASSLRNSDGYYTF. The DNA of the CDR3 is TGTGCCAGCAGCTTAAGAAATTCTGACGGGTACTACACCTTC.